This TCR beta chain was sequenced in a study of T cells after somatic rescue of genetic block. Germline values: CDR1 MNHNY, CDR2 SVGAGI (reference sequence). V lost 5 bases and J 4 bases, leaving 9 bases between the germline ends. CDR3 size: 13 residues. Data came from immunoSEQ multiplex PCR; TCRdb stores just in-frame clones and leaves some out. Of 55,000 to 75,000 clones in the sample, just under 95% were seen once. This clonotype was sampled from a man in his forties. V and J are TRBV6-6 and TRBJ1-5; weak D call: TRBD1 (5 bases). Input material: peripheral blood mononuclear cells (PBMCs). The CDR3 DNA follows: TGTGCCAGCAGTCCGGGACCGAATCAGCCCCAGCATTTT. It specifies CASSPGPNQPQHF.